This TCR beta chain was captured in a study of cytomegalovirus exposure and HLA in healthy donors. Amplification used 60 Vbeta primers and 13 Jbeta primers. Only in-frame clones appear in the TCRdb table, and some are missing; sequencing was by immunoSEQ multiplex PCR. The sample yields 150,000 to 200,000 clones, roughly three quarters seen once. This clone appeared a few times. Its specificity is unknown. Looked up from germline, CDR1 is SGHNT and CDR2 is YENEEA. CDR3 length equals 14 residues. Trimming stripped 4 bases from V and 5 bases from J, with 15 bases between. Study-level findings and limits: Reports described diagnosis of cytomegalovirus status by the classifier as highly specific and sensitive.

V is TRBV11-3 and J is TRBJ2-7; perhaps TRBD1 as D (6 bases). The origin of this receptor is a woman between 45 and 65 years old in good health and CMV-seronegative. Sequenced material: PBMCs. CDR3 residues: CASSSRTEPNEQYF. The CDR3 region has the DNA TGTGCCAGCAGCTCCCGGACAGAACCCAACGAGCAGTACTTC.